This T cell receptor beta chain was found in a study of blood T cell repertoires in COVID-19. Whole-study context: Collection of acute and convalescent COVID-19 samples took place in the United States, Italy and Spain. T cells, B-cell-depleted T cells, or PBMCs supplied cDNA or gDNA.

Germline CDR1 SGHRS, CDR2 YFSETQ. This CDR3 has 14 residues. V lost 4 bases and J lost 2, with 12 bases in between. The authors' processing: Scientists estimated how many nucleated cells there were by amplifying reference gene primers. Method: immunoSEQ multiplex PCR; TCRdb's copy keeps in-frame clones and lacks some. Clone size and the V and J calls come from that table; the DNA yielded D and trimming. Of fewer than 110,000 clones in the sample, about four fifths are singletons; the top ten hold approximately 12%. The sequence derives from a human donor in a cohort sampled during active COVID-19. The sequencing input was peripheral blood. The V and J genes are TRBV5-1 and TRBJ1-1; no definite D call. The CDR3 protein is CASSTGGPNTEAFF. The CDR3, as DNA: TGCGCCAGCAGCACCGGAGGGCCAAACACTGAAGCTTTCTTT.